This T cell receptor beta chain was retrieved from a study of T cells in Graves' hyperthyroidism and ophthalmopathy. Using RNA transcripts as the source, TCR beta CDR3 regions were amplified. TCR CDR3 regions were first amplified by RT-PCR with HTBI primers. Via MiXCR, TCRdb re-called the multiplex PCR reads, giving one row per CDR3 protein. The data contain some 350,000 distinct CDR3 sequences, 13% to 15% of them singletons. This clonotype was counted at least ten times. This TCR derives from a woman in her sixties with Graves' ophthalmopathy. Sequencing was done on a sample of blood.

DNA of the CDR3: TGTGCCAGCAGTAGGACAGGGGTCACCGGGGAGCTGTTTTTT. Translation: CASSRTGVTGELFF. The V call is TRBV28, the J call TRBJ2-2, with 9 nucleotides matching TRBD1. Germline V gene data show CDR1 as MDHEN and CDR2 as SYDVKM. Losses at the gene ends were 5 bases for V and 4 bases for J; bases not matched to a gene: 2. This CDR3 has 14 amino acids.